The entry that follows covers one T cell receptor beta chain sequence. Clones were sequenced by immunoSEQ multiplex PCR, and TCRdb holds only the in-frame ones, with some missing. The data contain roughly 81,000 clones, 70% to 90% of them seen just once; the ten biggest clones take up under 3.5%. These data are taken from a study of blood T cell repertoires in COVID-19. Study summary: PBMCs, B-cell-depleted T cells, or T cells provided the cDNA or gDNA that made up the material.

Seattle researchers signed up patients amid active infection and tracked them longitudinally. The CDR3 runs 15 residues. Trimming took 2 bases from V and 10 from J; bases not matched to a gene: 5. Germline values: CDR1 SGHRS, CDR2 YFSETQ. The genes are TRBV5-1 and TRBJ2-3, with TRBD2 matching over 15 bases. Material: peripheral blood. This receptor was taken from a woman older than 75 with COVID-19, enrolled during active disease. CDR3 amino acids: CASSLGLAGGLSQYF. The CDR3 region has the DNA TGCGCCAGCAGCTTAGGACTAGCGGGAGGGCTGTCGCAGTATTTT.